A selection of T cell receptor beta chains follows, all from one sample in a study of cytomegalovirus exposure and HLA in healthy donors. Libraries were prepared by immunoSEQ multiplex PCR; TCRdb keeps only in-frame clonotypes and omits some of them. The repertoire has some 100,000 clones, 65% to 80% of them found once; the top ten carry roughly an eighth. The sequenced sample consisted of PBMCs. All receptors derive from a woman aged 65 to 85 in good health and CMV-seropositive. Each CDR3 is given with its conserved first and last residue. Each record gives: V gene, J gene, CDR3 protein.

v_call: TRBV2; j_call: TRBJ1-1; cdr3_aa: CASRGTGGDTEAFF
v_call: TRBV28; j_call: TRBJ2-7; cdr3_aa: CASWARARGLSREYF
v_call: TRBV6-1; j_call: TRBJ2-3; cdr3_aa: CASSPGLPDTQYF
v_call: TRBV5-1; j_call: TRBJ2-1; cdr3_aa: CASSLGLAREHEQFF
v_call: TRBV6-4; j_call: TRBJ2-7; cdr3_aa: CARPNRGLNPSYEQYF
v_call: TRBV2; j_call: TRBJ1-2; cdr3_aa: CASIGGQGVGYTF
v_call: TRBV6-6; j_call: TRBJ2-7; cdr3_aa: CASSYLGGGYEQYF
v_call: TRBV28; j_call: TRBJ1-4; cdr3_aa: CASSHDLAGVEKLFF
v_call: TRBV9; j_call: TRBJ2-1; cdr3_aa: CASSGLAGYNEQFF
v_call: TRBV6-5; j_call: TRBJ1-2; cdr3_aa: CASSYLSGQENYGYTF
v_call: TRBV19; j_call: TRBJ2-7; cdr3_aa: CASEDTDYEQYF
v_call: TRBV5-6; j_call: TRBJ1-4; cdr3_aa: CASSPGTGNREKLFF
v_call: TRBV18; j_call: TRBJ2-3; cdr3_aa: CASSLDRDRGTDTQYF
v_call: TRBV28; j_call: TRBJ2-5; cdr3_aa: CASSSNRGWQETQYF
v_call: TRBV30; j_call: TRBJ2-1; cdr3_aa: CAWSELAGVGEQFF
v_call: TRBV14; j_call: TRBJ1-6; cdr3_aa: CASSHPGQYNSPLHF
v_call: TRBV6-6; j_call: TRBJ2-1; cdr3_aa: CASRRVDLLYNEQFF
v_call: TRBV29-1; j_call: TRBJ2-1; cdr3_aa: CSAPLAVGEQFF
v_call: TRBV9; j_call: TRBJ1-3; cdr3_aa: CASGQGSIQYF
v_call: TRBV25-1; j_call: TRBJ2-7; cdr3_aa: CASSPGLATYEQYF
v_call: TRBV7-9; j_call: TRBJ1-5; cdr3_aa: CASSTTGGLNQPQHF
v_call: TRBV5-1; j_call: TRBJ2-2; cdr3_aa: CASSLAYSRVLRGTGELFF
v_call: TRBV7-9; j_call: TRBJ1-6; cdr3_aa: CASSLPGHNNSPLHF
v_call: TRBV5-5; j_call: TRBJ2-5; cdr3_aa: CASSLGLQQETQYF
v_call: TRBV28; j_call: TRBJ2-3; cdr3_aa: CASSRPGDSGTDTQYF
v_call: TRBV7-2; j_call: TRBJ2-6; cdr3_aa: CASSRGAVLLLSGANVLTF
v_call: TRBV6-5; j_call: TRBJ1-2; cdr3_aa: CASSYSDRNGYTF
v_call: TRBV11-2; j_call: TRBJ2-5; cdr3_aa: CASSPRGLGGETQYF
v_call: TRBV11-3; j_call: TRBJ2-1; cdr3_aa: CASSTGQGFYNEQFF
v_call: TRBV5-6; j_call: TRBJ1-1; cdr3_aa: CASSLAGRQGPGTEAFF
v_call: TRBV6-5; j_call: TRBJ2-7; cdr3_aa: CASSYSGDTTYEQYF
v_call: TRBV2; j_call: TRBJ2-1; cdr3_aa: CASRDTVGEQFF
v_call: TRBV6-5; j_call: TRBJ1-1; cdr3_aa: CASSRQGAGTEAFF
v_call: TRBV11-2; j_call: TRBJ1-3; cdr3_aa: CASSPRQRRIGNTIYF
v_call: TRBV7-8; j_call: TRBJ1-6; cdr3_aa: CASSLDSLGTGGNSPLHF
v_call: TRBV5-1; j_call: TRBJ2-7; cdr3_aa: CASSYQTNSYEQYF
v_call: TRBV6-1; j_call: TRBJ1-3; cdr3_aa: CASSGHGQGSGNTIYF
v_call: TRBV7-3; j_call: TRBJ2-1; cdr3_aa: CASSLLSSGRTSNEQFF
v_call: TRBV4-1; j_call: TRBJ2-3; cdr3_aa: CASSRRIVTPGSLAGHTDTQYF
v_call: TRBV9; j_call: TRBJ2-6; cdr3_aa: CASSVALAGAVGSVLTF
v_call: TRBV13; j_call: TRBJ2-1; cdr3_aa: CASTSRLAGRGEQFF
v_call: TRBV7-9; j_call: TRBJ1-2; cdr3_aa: CSSSPGQRYGYTF
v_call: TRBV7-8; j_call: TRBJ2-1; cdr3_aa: CASSRRDRDYNEQFF
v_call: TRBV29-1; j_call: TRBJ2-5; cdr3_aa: CSVGSGETQYF
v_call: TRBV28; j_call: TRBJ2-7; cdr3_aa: CASSLRGALSAYEQYF
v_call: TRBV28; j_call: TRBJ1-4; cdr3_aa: CATLLSINEKLFF
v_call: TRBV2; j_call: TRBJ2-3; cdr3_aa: CASSSGGARETQYF